The clone carrying this TCR beta chain turned up a few times. Its antigen is still unknown. The study reverse transcribed the entire isolated RNA, so it sequenced expressed TCRB transcripts. Clones were read by immunoSEQ multiplex PCR, and TCRdb kept only the in-frame ones, dropping some. The sample includes roughly 340,000 clones, 13% of them seen just once. V lost 11 bases, J lost 8 bases, and 21 bases lay in between. CDR1 is ENHRY and CDR2 is SYGVKD in the germline V gene. There are 13 residues in the CDR3. This specimen comes from a study of beta chain features in type 1 diabetes. In the study overall: Sorted cell examination encompassed approximately 110 million cells across all samples.

Whole-study findings and limits: Insertions were fewer and deletions more numerous at VDJ junctions in type 1 diabetes patients. Type 1 diabetes patients showed a moderate but significant shortening of TCRB CDR3s in all four CD4+ subsets.

The chain carries TRBV10-3 and TRBJ1-2; the D is unclear. This clonotype was sampled from a woman aged 18-29 years with type 1 diabetes. Sequencing input: naive CD4+ T cells from blood. This chain's CDR3 is CASAGDWANGYTF. As DNA, the CDR3 is TGTGCCTCCGCCGGGGATTGGGCTAACGGCTACACCTTC.